Listed below are T cell receptor beta chains from one sample, sequenced in a study of molecular identifiers for immune sequencing clone quantification. TCRdb used MiXCR to reprocess the PCR reads, holding one entry per CDR3 protein. The data hold about 330,000 distinct CDR3 sequences, with 24% observed a single time. What was sequenced was naive CD8+ T cells from blood, with Jurkat cell RNA spiked in. Source of these receptors: a human donor in good health. Some libraries in this study had Jurkat cell RNA spiked in. Both conserved end residues are part of each CDR3. The order of the fields is clone size, V gene, CDR3 protein. The size field is filled for only some rows; it gives once, few, many or a size class.

size: -
V: TRBV6-2/TRBV6-3
CDR3: CASSYIAADTQYF

size: many
V: TRBV6-1
CDR3: CASSFGTYMNTEAFF

size: many
V: TRBV5-6
CDR3: CASSLVEQGEAFF

size: -
V: TRBV19
CDR3: CASSIYSSYNEQFF

size: few
V: TRBV12-3/TRBV12-4
CDR3: CASSLGIRTEAFF

size: -
V: TRBV5-6
CDR3: CARRLTASSSYEQYF

size: -
V: TRBV23-1
CDR3: CAGGSRTVNNQPQHF

size: few
V: TRBV20-1
CDR3: CSAGAQRGVSEQYF

size: few
V: TRBV7-9
CDR3: CASSLVPGSEQYF

size: many
V: TRBV27
CDR3: CASSLVLAGTYEQYF

size: many
V: TRBV29-1
CDR3: CSVNEGGTDTQYF

size: -
V: TRBV3-1
CDR3: CASGQDPGQGSYEQYF

size: many
V: TRBV6-5
CDR3: CASSYPGRGGNEQFF

size: -
V: TRBV12-3/TRBV12-4
CDR3: CASSFWSADRAGANVLTF

size: many
V: TRBV6-1
CDR3: CASRDNNEQFF

size: many
V: TRBV19
CDR3: CASSNGPNTEAFF

size: -
V: TRBV20-1
CDR3: CSASGQGVYGQYF

size: -
V: TRBV4-1
CDR3: CASSQDSAGVNSPLHF

size: few
V: TRBV30
CDR3: CAWSLGGASTDTQYF

size: many
V: TRBV20-1
CDR3: CSGRQGVAYEQYF

size: many
V: TRBV6-6
CDR3: CASSYQQRGGYEQYF

size: few
V: TRBV7-9
CDR3: CASSLVGGAHEQYF

size: -
V: TRBV4-1
CDR3: CASSQDKVSGANVLTF

size: many
V: TRBV12-3/TRBV12-4
CDR3: CASSSAGSGSGYTF